Listed below are T cell receptor beta chains from one sample, sequenced in a study of T cells after yellow fever vaccination. TCRdb processed the 5' RACE reads anew with MiXCR; each CDR3 protein has one entry. The sample has hundreds of thousands of distinct CDR3 sequences, around 12% seen once. This material consisted of PBMCs, taken on the day of the yellow fever booster vaccination. The receptors here all came from a man aged 25-45 years who received the YFV17D yellow fever vaccine. The CDR3 runs from the conserved cysteine through the conserved F or W. The order of the fields is J gene, V gene, CDR3 length, clone size, CDR3 protein. Only some rows state a clone size, as once, few, many or a class for expanded clones.

>TRBJ2-1|TRBV15|17|few
CATSRVQRASSYNEQFF
>TRBJ2-7|TRBV10-3|16|.
CAISEGSSGRIYEQYF
>TRBJ2-7|TRBV6-1|13|few
CASRHGLAGEQYF
>TRBJ1-1|TRBV29-1|10|few
CSVEGARAFF
>TRBJ2-3|TRBV7-2|15|few
CASSLAGFGSDTQYF
>TRBJ2-2|TRBV29-1|16|.
CSVGYWTSGIAGELFF
>TRBJ2-7|TRBV20-1|13|few
CSAGRQTGDEQYF
>TRBJ2-3|TRBV20-1|13|many
CSARGGVTDTQYF
>TRBJ1-1|TRBV5-1|15|few
CASSNGLPDAQGAFF
>TRBJ2-1|TRBV15|16|many
CATSRDLEGPHNEQFF
>TRBJ1-5|TRBV2|15|many
CASSLDREYNQPQHF
>TRBJ2-3|TRBV7-3|18|.
CASSPQRGTARGTDTQYF
>TRBJ2-3|TRBV19|14|.
CASTQGTPKGTQYF
>TRBJ2-1|TRBV7-3|15|many
CASSQQTSNGAEQFF
>TRBJ2-3|TRBV20-1|15|.
CSAAQSRDSTDTQYF